These 25 T cell receptor beta chains originate from one sample sequenced in a study of OX40 agonist ivuxolimab in advanced cancers. Clones were read by immunoSEQ multiplex PCR, and TCRdb kept only the in-frame ones, dropping some. In the table there are about 14,000 clones, 65% to 85% of which are singletons. The specimen comprised CD4+ or CD8+ T cells sorted from blood, sampled in a trial of the OX40 agonist ivuxolimab. The source of these receptors is an adult with an advanced solid tumor such as melanoma, head and neck, liver or kidney cancer.

The chain employs TRBV19 and TRBJ1-5; D ambiguous. This CDR3 contains 14 residues. V lost 1 base to trimming and J lost 5 bases, with 9 bases between them. CDR1 LNHDA and CDR2 SQIVND come from the germline V gene (reference sequence). CDR3 in DNA: TGTGCCAGTAGTATAGTAGGGAGCTATCAGCCCCAGCATTTT. As protein: CASSIVGSYQPQHF.

This clone is classed as medium-sized. The chain has TRBV27 and TRBJ2-6; D ambiguous. Germline V lookup: CDR1 MNHEY, CDR2 SMNVEV (reference sequence). This CDR3 has 16 amino acids. Between the trimmed V and J ends, which lost 5 bases and 0 bases, there was a span of 11 bases. CDR3 sequence reads: CASSPLEISGANVLTF. The CDR3 bases are TGTGCCAGCAGTCCCCTGGAGATCTCTGGGGCCAACGTCCTGACTTTC.

The chain carries TRBV6-1 and TRBJ1-5, with D perhaps matching TRBD1 (6 bases). Trimming shortened V by 1 base and J by 2 bases, and 15 bases separated the two germline ends. Germline V gene data show CDR1 as MNHNS and CDR2 as SASEGT. CDR3 length equals 17 residues. In DNA, the CDR3 is TGTGCCAGCAGTGAAGTGGCAGGGGAATTTGGCAATCAGCCCCAGCATTTT. Protein: CASSEVAGEFGNQPQHF.

This chain joins TRBV6-6 and TRBJ2-2; D remains ambiguous. The germline V and J ends were trimmed by 6 bases and 2 bases, with 7 bases remaining between them. The CDR3 has 13 amino acids. In germline, CDR1 is MNHNY, CDR2 SVGAGI (reference sequence). For the CDR3, the DNA is TGTGCCAGCAGCCCTTATAACACCGGGGAGCTGTTTTTT. Amino acids: CASSPYNTGELFF.

This chain uses TRBV28 with TRBJ2-1; 7 bases align to TRBD2. The CDR3 contains 17 residues. Germline V lookup: CDR1 MDHEN, CDR2 SYDVKM. Trimming cost V 8 bases and J 0 bases; bases outside gene matches: 13. CDR3 in amino acids: CASAVPAGVGSYNEQFF. DNA for the CDR3: TGTGCCAGCGCCGTTCCGGCGGGAGTCGGCTCCTACAATGAGCAGTTCTTC. The complete variable domain, with remaining parts taken from reference TRBV28 and TRBJ2-1, reads DVKVTQSSRYLVKRTGEKVFLECVQDMDHENMFWYRQDPGLGLRLIYFSYDVKMKEKGDIPEGYSVSREKKERFSLILESASTNQTSMYLCASAVPAGVGSYNEQFFGPGTRLTVL.

In the case of this clone: The junction departs from germline at one end; a sequencing error may be responsible. The same CDR3 is also encoded by other DNA sequences in this sample. This chain uses TRBV7-9 with TRBJ2-7, with D perhaps matching TRBD2 (5 bases). The CDR3 is made up of 11 amino acids. CDR1 SEHNR and CDR2 FQNEAQ come from the germline V gene (reference sequence). For the CDR3, the DNA is TGTGCCAGCAGCACCGACTACGAGCAATACTTC. Its translation is CASSTDYEQYF.

This chain connects TRBV4-3 to TRBJ2-7; TRBD2 matches 7 bases. Trimming removed 3 bases from V and 4 bases from J; junction bases left unmatched: 9. Germline lookup yields CDR1 LGHNA and CDR2 YSLEER. CDR3 length equals 15 residues. CDR3 protein: CASSQGDRTSYEQYF. The CDR3 coding sequence is TGCGCCAGCAGCCAGGGGGATCGGACTAGTTACGAGCAGTACTTC.

V is TRBV9 and J is TRBJ2-1; 8 nucleotides match TRBD2. The V and J ends lost 6 bases and 4 bases, in that order; junction bases with no gene match: 9. The CDR3 is 15 amino acids. Germline V lookup: CDR1 SGDLS, CDR2 YYNGEE. In DNA form, the CDR3 reads TGTGCCAGCACCGTCAGCGGGAGTAGGTACAATGAGCAGTTCTTC. It codes for CASTVSGSRYNEQFF.

In its sample, this clone was seen a few times. The chain is built from TRBV7-2 and TRBJ2-1; no firm D call. Trimming removed 4 bases from V and 3 bases from J, with 7 bases in between. This CDR3 region has 13 residues. From germline, CDR1 is SGHTA and CDR2 FQGNSA. Here the CDR3 reads CASSSDHYNEQFF. The DNA for the CDR3 is TGTGCCAGCAGCTCGGACCACTACAATGAGCAGTTCTTC.

This clone occurred a few times. The V call is TRBV18, the J call TRBJ2-3; weak D call: TRBD2 (9 bases). V lost 2 bases and J 3 bases, leaving 27 bases between the germline ends. This CDR3 contains 20 residues. The germline V gene encodes CDR1 KGHSH and CDR2 LQKENI. The chain's CDR3 is CASSPTGTGWLAGSTDTQYF. Here the CDR3 DNA reads TGTGCCAGCTCACCAACCGGGACAGGTTGGCTAGCGGGAAGTACAGATACGCAGTATTTT.

The rearrangement joins TRBV5-4 to TRBJ2-5, with 13 positions matching TRBD2. Germline V gene sequence: CDR1 SGHNT, CDR2 YYREEE (reference sequence). This CDR3 comprises 17 residues. V was pared by 4 bases and J by 5 bases, with 11 bases of the junction left unmatched. In DNA form, the CDR3 reads TGTGCCAGCAGCCAATTGACCGGGACTAGCGGGACGGAGACCCAGTACTTC. Its translation is CASSQLTGTSGTETQYF.

The chain employs TRBV18 and TRBJ1-5; D is perhaps TRBD1 (6 bases). CDR1 and CDR2 from the germline V gene are KGHSH and LQKENI. The CDR3 spans 15 residues. With 2 bases removed from V and 4 bases from J, the gap between germline ends came to 12 bases. CDR3 coding DNA: TGTGCCAGCTCACCATCCCACAGGGATAATCAGCCCCAGCATTTT. The encoded protein is CASSPSHRDNQPQHF.

The rearrangement uses TRBV13 and TRBJ2-1, with D possibly matching TRBD1 (6 bases). Germline lookup yields CDR1 PRHDT and CDR2 FYEKMQ (reference sequence). This CDR3 region has 17 residues. V shed 2 bases and J shed 10 bases, with 24 bases lying between them. CDR3 residues: CASSLSFDRTLGLEQFF. The CDR3 nucleotides read TGTGCCAGCAGCTTAAGCTTCGACAGGACCTTGGGCTTGGAGCAGTTCTTC. Full variable domain (rest looked up from reference TRBV13 and TRBJ2-1): AAGVIQSPRHLIKEKRETATLKCYPIPRHDTVYWYQQGPGQDPQFLISFYEKMQSDKGSIPDRFSAQQFSDYHSELNMSSLELGDSALYFCASSLSFDRTLGLEQFFGPGTRLTVL.

The chain couples TRBV7-9 to TRBJ2-7; TRBD1 matches at 7 bases. This CDR3 contains 16 residues. V lost 5 bases and J lost 2; bases outside the gene matches: 12. In germline, CDR1 is SEHNR, CDR2 FQNEAQ (reference sequence). The CDR3 here is CASSPVTGASAYEQYF. As DNA, the CDR3 is TGTGCCAGCAGCCCAGTCACAGGGGCCTCGGCCTACGAGCAGTACTTC.

The chain links TRBV7-8 to TRBJ2-1; 7 bases align to TRBD2. Germline lookup yields CDR1 SGHVS and CDR2 FQNEAQ. The CDR3 has 12 residues. V shed 5 bases and J 9 bases; nucleotides not matched to a gene: 4. The CDR3, as DNA: TGTGCCAGCAGCCTGGCTAGCGGTGAGCAGTTCTTC. Protein sequence: CASSLASGEQFF.

This chain links TRBV27 with TRBJ2-1; D possibly corresponds to TRBD2 (7 bases). Trimming removed 3 bases at V and 12 bases at J, with 12 bases between. Germline values: CDR1 MNHEY, CDR2 SMNVEV (reference sequence). The CDR3 has 12 residues. The CDR3 loop reads CASSFLGGGQFF. The DNA for the CDR3 is TGTGCCAGCAGTTTCTTGGGAGGGGGGCAGTTCTTC.

The rearrangement uses TRBV11-3 and TRBJ2-1; TRBD2 matches at 7 bases. Germline V gene data show CDR1 as SGHNT and CDR2 as YENEEA. The junction had 11 bases not matched to a gene; V was cut back by 5 bases and J by 4 bases. The CDR3 has 16 residues. The CDR3 is CASSPPTGEGYNEQFF. Here the CDR3 DNA reads TGTGCCAGCAGCCCGCCCACCGGGGAGGGATACAATGAGCAGTTCTTC. Complete variable domain (other parts from reference TRBV11-3 and TRBJ2-1): EAGVVQSPRYKIIEKKQPVAFWCNPISGHNTLYWYLQNLGQGPELLIRYENEEAVDDSQLPKDRFSAERLKGVDSTLKIQPAELGDSAVYLCASSPPTGEGYNEQFFGPGTRLTVL.

This clone was observed a handful of times. The chain links TRBV19 to TRBJ1-2; no clear D gene. This CDR3 has 16 amino acids. Germline assignment: CDR1 LNHDA and CDR2 SQIVND (reference sequence). V lost 5 bases and J 3 bases, leaving 19 bases between the germline ends. The CDR3 protein is CASSVPTGRFDYGYTF. CDR3 DNA: TGTGCCAGTAGTGTCCCCACGGGGAGATTTGACTATGGCTACACCTTC. The full variable domain, with the rest looked up from reference TRBV19 and TRBJ1-2, is DGGITQSPKYLFRKEGQNVTLSCEQNLNHDAMYWYRQDPGQGLRLIYYSQIVNDFQKGDIAEGYSVSREKKESFPLTVTSAQKNPTAFYLCASSVPTGRFDYGYTFGSGTRLTVV.

As DNA, the CDR3 is TGTGCCAGCAGTTACAGGGTGACAGGGTGCCCAGATACGCAGTATTTT. Amino acids: CASSYRVTGCPDTQYF. The V gene is TRBV6-7, the J gene TRBJ2-3; TRBD1 agrees at 7 bases. TRBV6-7 is an ORF for which the function is uncertain. J was trimmed by 4 bases and V by 2 bases; bases with no gene match: 9. The CDR3 is 16 amino acids.

This chain links TRBV18 with TRBJ2-1; 8 bases map to TRBD2. CDR1 is KGHSH, CDR2 LQKENI, per germline. V lost 0 bases, J lost 4 bases, and 5 bases stayed unmatched. This CDR3 comprises 16 residues. The CDR3 bases are TGTGCCAGCTCACCACCGCCCATAGCGGGATACAATGAGCAGTTCTTC. Translated, it gives CASSPPPIAGYNEQFF.

This clone was picked up a small number of times. V and J are TRBV9 and TRBJ2-1; D call uncertain. With 4 bases removed from V and 1 base from J, the gap between germline ends came to 6 bases. CDR3 length equals 13 residues. In germline, CDR1 is SGDLS, CDR2 YYNGEE. The CDR3 here is CASSPLSYNEQFF. In DNA, the CDR3 is TGTGCCAGCAGCCCCCTATCCTACAATGAGCAGTTCTTC.

This rearrangement joins TRBV19 to TRBJ2-5; 11 positions match TRBD2. V gave up 1 base and J gave up 4 bases; unmatched junction bases: 8. This CDR3 comprises 17 residues. Germline V gene sequence: CDR1 LNHDA, CDR2 SQIVND (reference sequence). The CDR3 nucleotides are TGTGCCAGTAGTATAGTAGCGGGAGGGCCCCTTGGAGAGACCCAGTACTTC. Its protein product is CASSIVAGGPLGETQYF.

By frequency in the sample, this clone is medium-sized. The chain links TRBV7-8 to TRBJ2-5, with 8 bases that match TRBD2. Germline V gene lookup returns CDR1 SGHVS and CDR2 FQNEAQ. This CDR3 has 14 amino acids. J lost 4 bases, V lost 1 base, and 2 bases had no gene match. CDR3 protein: CASSLELAGETQYF. DNA for the CDR3: TGTGCCAGCAGCTTAGAGCTAGCGGGAGAGACCCAGTACTTC.

The chain combines TRBV4-1 with TRBJ2-7; D might be TRBD1 or TRBD2, each matching 5 bases. Germline CDR1 and CDR2: MGHRA and YSYEKL. This CDR3 has 15 residues. Trimming pared 3 bases from V and 2 bases from J, leaving 14 bases between. CDR3 protein: CASSQGRDPAYEQYF. The CDR3 DNA follows: TGCGCCAGCAGCCAGGGACGGGACCCCGCCTACGAGCAGTACTTC.

The genes are TRBV5-1 and TRBJ2-3; tentative D call: TRBD2 (6 bases). Deletions cut 1 base from V and 0 bases from J, with 9 bases between. The germline gives CDR1 SGHRS, CDR2 YFSETQ. The CDR3 runs 15 residues. As DNA, the CDR3 is TGCGCCAGCAGCTTGTGGGGGGAAAGCACAGATACGCAGTATTTT. Its protein is CASSLWGESTDTQYF. The full variable domain, completed using reference TRBV5-1 and TRBJ2-3, is KAGVTQTPRYLIKTRGQQVTLSCSPISGHRSVSWYQQTPGQGLQFLFEYFSETQRNKGNFPGRFSGRQFSNSRSEMNVSTLELGDSALYLCASSLWGESTDTQYFGPGTRLTVL.